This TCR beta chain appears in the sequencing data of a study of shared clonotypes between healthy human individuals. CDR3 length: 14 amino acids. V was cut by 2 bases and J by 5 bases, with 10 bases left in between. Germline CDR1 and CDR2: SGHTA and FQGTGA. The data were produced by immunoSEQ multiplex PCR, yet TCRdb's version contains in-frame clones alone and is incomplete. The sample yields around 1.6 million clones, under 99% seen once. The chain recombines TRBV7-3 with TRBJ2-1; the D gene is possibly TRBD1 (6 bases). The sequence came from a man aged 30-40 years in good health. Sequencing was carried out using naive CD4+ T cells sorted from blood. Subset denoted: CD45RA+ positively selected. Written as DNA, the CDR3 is TGTGCCAGCAGCTTATCAGGGGTCAACAATGAGCAGTTCTTC. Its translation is CASSLSGVNNEQFF.